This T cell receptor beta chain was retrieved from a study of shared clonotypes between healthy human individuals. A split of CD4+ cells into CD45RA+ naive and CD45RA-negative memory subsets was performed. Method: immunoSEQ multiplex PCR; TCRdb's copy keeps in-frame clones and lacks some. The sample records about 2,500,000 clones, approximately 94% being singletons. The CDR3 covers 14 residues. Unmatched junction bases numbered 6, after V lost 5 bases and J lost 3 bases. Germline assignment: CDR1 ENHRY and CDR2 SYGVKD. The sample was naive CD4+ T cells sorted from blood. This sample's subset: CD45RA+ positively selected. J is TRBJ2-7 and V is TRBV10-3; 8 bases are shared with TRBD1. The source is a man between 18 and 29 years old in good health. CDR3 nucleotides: TGTGCCATCAGTCGGGGACAGGCCGACTACGAGCAGTACTTC. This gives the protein CAISRGQADYEQYF.